Many counts were recorded for the clone carrying this TCR beta chain. The antigen remains undetermined. By 5'RACE with 10-nucleotide random UMIs, the cDNA was made. TCRdb ran MiXCR on the 5' RACE reads and lists one entry per CDR3 protein. Of around 56,000 distinct CDR3 sequences in the sample, under 30% are singletons; the top ten hold 3.5% to 5.5%. The sample originates from a study of neurological immune-mediated disorders. Study-wide points: Across subjects, no CDR3 amino acid sequence appeared in expanded clones of more than one subject, a finding that suggested private repertoires in all groups.

Trimming took 0 bases from V and 0 from J, leaving 19 bases between them. Germline V gives CDR1 SGHRS, CDR2 YFSETQ. CDR3 length: 19 residues. Specified time point: technical triplicate 2. The unsorted libraries were prepared from 2 million PBMCs (stored at -80 C). This sequence joins TRBV5-1 and TRBJ2-1; possible D gene TRBD2, 6 bases. The sequence came from a man in his sixties with HTLV-1-associated myelopathy (HAM/TSP). The sample comprised PBMCs. The CDR3 loop reads CASSLGSGGSQSSYNEQFF. CDR3 bases: TGCGCCAGCAGCTTGGGGTCCGGGGGTAGCCAGAGCTCCTACAATGAGCAGTTCTTC.